This section outlines one T cell receptor (beta chain) sequence together with its context. Using immunoSEQ multiplex PCR, the repertoire was profiled, and TCRdb retains in-frame clones only, with some absent. Of 65,000 to 90,000 clones detected, nearly 90% appear once; the ten largest clones hold 8% to 9.5%. The data stem from a study of blood T cell repertoires in COVID-19. Turning to the study itself: The samples span acute and convalescent COVID-19 from the United States, Italy and Spain.

The origin of this receptor is a man between 45 and 60 years old with acute or convalescent COVID-19. The sequenced sample was peripheral blood.

The CDR3 DNA reads TGTGCCAGCAGTTTCGCGCTAGCGGGGAGCTCCTACGAGCAGTACGTC. Its protein product is CASSFALAGSSYEQYV. The chain couples TRBV28 to TRBJ2-7, with TRBD2 matching 9 bases. This CDR3 comprises 16 residues. CDR1 is MDHEN and CDR2 is SYDVKM in the germline V gene. The ends lost 3 bases at V and 0 bases at J; junction bases unmatched: 6.